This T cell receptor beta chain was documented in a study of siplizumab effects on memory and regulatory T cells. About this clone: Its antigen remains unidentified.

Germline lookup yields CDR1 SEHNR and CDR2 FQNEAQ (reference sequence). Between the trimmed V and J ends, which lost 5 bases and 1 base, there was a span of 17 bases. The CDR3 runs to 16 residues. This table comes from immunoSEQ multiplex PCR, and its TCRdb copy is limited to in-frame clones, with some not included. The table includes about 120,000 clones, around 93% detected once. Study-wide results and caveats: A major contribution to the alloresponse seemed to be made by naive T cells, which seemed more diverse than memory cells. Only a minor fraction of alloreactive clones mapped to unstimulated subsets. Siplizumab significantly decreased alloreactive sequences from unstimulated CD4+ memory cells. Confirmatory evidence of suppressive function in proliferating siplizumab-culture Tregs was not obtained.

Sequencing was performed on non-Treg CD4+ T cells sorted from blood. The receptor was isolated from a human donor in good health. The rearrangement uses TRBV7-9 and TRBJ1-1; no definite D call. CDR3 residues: CASSLSGSVRNTEAFF. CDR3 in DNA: TGTGCCAGCAGCCTCTCGGGGTCCGTGAGGAACACTGAAGCTTTCTTT.